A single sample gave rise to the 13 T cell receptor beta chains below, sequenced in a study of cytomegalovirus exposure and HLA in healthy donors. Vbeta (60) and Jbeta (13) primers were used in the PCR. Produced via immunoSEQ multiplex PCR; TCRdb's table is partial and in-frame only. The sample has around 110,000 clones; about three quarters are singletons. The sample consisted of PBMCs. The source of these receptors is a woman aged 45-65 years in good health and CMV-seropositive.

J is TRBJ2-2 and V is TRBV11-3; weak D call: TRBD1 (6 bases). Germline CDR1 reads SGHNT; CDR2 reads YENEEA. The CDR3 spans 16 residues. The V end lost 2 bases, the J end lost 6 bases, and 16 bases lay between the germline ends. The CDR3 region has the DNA TGTGCCAGCAGCTTACTAACCCTAACAGGGCCCGGGGAGCTGTTTTTT. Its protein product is CASSLLTLTGPGELFF.

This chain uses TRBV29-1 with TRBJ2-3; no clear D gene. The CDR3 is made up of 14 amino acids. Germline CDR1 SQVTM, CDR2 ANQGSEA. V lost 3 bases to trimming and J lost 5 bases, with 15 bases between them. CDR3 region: CSVESPLGEDTQYF. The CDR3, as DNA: TGCAGCGTTGAGAGTCCCCTAGGAGAAGATACGCAGTATTTT.

CDR3 residues: CASSIWPNGYTF. Written as DNA, the CDR3 is TGTGCCAGTAGTATCTGGCCCAACGGCTACACCTTC. The V and J genes are TRBV19 and TRBJ1-2, with D unclear. The CDR3 is 12 residues long. Germline assignment: CDR1 LNHDA and CDR2 SQIVND (reference sequence). V gave up 3 bases and J gave up 8 bases, with 10 bases separating them. The variable domain in full, with the rest retrieved from reference TRBV19 and TRBJ1-2, is DGGITQSPKYLFRKEGQNVTLSCEQNLNHDAMYWYRQDPGQGLRLIYYSQIVNDFQKGDIAEGYSVSREKKESFPLTVTSAQKNPTAFYLCASSIWPNGYTFGSGTRLTVV.

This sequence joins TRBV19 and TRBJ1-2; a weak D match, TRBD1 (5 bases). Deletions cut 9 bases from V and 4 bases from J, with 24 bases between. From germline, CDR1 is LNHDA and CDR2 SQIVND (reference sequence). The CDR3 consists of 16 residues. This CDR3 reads CASNDNRRQGGYGYTF. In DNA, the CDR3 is TGTGCCAGCAATGATAACCGAAGGCAGGGAGGCTATGGCTACACCTTC.

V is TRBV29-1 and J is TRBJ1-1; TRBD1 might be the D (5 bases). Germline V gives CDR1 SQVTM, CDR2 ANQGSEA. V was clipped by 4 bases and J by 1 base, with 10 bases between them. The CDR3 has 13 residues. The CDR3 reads CSVGQSTNTEAFF. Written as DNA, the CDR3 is TGCAGCGTTGGACAGTCGACGAACACTGAAGCTTTCTTT.

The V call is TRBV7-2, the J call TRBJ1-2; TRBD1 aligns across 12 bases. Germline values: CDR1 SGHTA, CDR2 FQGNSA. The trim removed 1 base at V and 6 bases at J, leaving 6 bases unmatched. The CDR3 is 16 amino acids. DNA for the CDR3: TGTGCCAGCAGCTTAGTGCGGGACAGGGGGCTTAATGGCTACACCTTC. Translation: CASSLVRDRGLNGYTF. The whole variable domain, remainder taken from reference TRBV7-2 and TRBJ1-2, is GAGVSQSPSNKVTEKGKDVELRCDPISGHTALYWYRQSLGQGLEFLIYFQGNSAPDKSGLPSDRFSAERTGGSVSTLTIQRTQQEDSAVYLCASSLVRDRGLNGYTFGSGTRLTVV.

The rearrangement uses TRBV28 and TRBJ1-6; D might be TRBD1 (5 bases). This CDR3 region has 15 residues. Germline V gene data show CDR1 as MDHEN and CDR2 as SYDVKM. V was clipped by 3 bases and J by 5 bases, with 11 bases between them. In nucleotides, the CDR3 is TGTGCCAGCAGTTTGGGGCCGACCAATAATTCACCCCTCCACTTT. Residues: CASSLGPTNNSPLHF.

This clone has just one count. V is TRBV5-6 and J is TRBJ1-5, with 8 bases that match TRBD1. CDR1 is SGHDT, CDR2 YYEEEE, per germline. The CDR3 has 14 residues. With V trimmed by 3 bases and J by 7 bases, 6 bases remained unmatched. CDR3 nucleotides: TGTGCCAGCAGCTCCGACAGGGGCAGACAGCCCCAGCATTTT. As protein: CASSSDRGRQPQHF. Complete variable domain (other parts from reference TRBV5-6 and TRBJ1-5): DAGVTQSPTHLIKTRGQQVTLRCSPKSGHDTVSWYQQALGQGPQFIFQYYEEEERQRGNFPDRFSGHQFPNYSSELNVNALLLGDSALYLCASSSDRGRQPQHFGDGTRLSIL.

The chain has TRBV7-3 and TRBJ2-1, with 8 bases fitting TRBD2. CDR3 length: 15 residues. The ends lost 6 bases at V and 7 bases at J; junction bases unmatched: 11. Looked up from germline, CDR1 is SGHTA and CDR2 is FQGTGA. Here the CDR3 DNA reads TGTGCCAGCAGTAACCCGGGACTAGGTTTTAATGAGCAGTTCTTC. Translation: CASSNPGLGFNEQFF.

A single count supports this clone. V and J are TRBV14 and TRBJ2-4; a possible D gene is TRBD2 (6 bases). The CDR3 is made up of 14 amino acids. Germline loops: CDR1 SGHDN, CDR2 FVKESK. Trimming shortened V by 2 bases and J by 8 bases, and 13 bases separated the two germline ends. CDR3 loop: CASSQLAGRDIQYF. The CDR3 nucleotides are TGTGCCAGCAGCCAATTGGCGGGGCGTGACATTCAGTACTTC.

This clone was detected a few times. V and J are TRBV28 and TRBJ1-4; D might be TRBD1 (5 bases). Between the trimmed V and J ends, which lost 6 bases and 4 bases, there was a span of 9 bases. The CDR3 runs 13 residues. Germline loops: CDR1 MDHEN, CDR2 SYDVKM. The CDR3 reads CASSRASNEKLFF. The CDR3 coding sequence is TGTGCCAGCAGCAGGGCTAGTAATGAAAAACTGTTTTTT. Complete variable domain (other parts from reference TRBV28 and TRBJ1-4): DVKVTQSSRYLVKRTGEKVFLECVQDMDHENMFWYRQDPGLGLRLIYFSYDVKMKEKGDIPEGYSVSREKKERFSLILESASTNQTSMYLCASSRASNEKLFFGSGTQLSVL.

The CDR3: CASSPPLGQRSTDTQYF. As DNA, the CDR3 is TGTGCCAGCTCACCACCCTTAGGACAGCGAAGCACAGATACGCAGTATTTT. The V call is TRBV18, the J call TRBJ2-3, with D perhaps matching TRBD1 (6 bases). This CDR3 spans 17 amino acids. Germline V lookup: CDR1 KGHSH, CDR2 LQKENI. Trimming pared 0 bases from V and 0 bases from J, leaving 13 bases between.

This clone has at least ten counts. CDR3 amino acids: CASSQLRDTFTTGELFF. CDR3 DNA sequence: TGTGCCAGCAGCCAACTCCGGGACACATTTACCACCGGGGAGCTGTTTTTT. J is TRBJ2-2 and V is TRBV14; D may be TRBD1 (6 bases). The length of the CDR3 is 17 residues. Trimming cost V 2 bases and J 4 bases, with 17 bases left between them. Germline V CDR1 and CDR2: SGHDN, FVKESK.